The 2 T cell receptor beta chains listed next were all sequenced from one sample in a study of blood T cell repertoires in COVID-19. Data came from immunoSEQ multiplex PCR; TCRdb stores just in-frame clones and leaves some out. The sample carries about 320,000 clones, about 82% recorded once. Sequenced material: peripheral blood. The source is a woman aged 50 to 65 with acute or convalescent COVID-19.

The genes are TRBV7-6 and TRBJ2-3; unclear D gene. The CDR3 loop spans 16 amino acids. The V gene lost 5 bases and the J gene lost 2 bases, with 17 bases spanning the gap. Germline V gene lookup returns CDR1 SGHVS and CDR2 FNYEAQ. In nucleotides, the CDR3 is TGTGCCAGCAGCCCCCTCCTTGTGGCCCCCACAGATACGCAGTATTTT. Amino acids: CASSPLLVAPTDTQYF.

The V call is TRBV12-3 or TRBV12-4, the J call TRBJ2-7; possible D gene TRBD2, 6 bases. The V end lost 4 bases, the J end lost 2 bases, and 9 bases lay between the germline ends. The CDR3 spans 13 residues. Here the CDR3 reads CASSSTSPYEQYF. The CDR3, as DNA: TGTGCCAGCAGTTCCACTAGCCCCTACGAGCAGTACTTC.